The clone carrying this T cell receptor (beta chain) has just one count. As yet, its antigen is unknown. V shed 2 bases, J shed 5 bases, and the junction held 7 bases outside the gene matches. Germline V gives CDR1 SQVTM, CDR2 ANQGSEA. The CDR3 is made up of 14 amino acids. The data stem from a study of PD-1 blockade in classical Hodgkin lymphoma. The study, taken as a whole, reports: Repertoire differences have undefined causes, possibly disease activity or prior therapy. The diversity seen at baseline in complete responders resembled that of newly diagnosed patients. CD4+ TCR diversity, unlike CD8+, climbed significantly by C4D1.

Some clones are missing from TCRdb's copy, which holds only in-frame ones; the method was immunoSEQ multiplex PCR. Counted here are 30,000 or so clones, about 93% occurring once; the ten biggest clones make up 0.2% to 0.3%. Brentuximab vedotin exposure varied among the patients, all of whom had relapsed after autologous stem cell transplantation. Starting with thawed PBMCs, CD4+ T cells were purified by magnetic negative selection. This sequence joins TRBV29-1 and TRBJ2-7; 9 bases fit TRBD1. The receptor was isolated from a human donor with classical Hodgkin lymphoma. The sequences come from CD4+ T cells from blood, collected at baseline. CDR3 in amino acids: CSVERGQGGNEQYF. The CDR3 nucleotides are TGCAGCGTTGAAAGGGGACAGGGTGGGAACGAGCAGTACTTC.